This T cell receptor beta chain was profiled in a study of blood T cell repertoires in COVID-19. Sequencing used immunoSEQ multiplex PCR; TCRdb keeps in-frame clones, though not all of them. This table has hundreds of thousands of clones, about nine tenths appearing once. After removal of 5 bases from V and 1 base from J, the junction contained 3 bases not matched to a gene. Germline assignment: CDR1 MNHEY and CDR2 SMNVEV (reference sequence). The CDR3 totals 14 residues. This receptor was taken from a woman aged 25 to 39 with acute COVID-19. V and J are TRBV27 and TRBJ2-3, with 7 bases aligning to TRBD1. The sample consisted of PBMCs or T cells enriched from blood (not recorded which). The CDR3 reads CASSPGTGTDTQYF. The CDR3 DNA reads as TGTGCCAGCAGTCCCGGGACAGGCACAGATACGCAGTATTTT.